Presented here are 32 T cell receptor beta chains from one specimen sequenced in a study of shared clonotypes between healthy human individuals. Sequencing used immunoSEQ multiplex PCR; TCRdb keeps in-frame clones, though not all of them. Seen here are fewer than 850,000 clones, about three quarters observed once, and the top ten hold about 2%. Sequencing used memory CD4+ T cells sorted from blood. As for subset: CD45RA-negative fraction. Source of these receptors: a woman younger than 45 in good health.

The chain uses TRBV6-1 and TRBJ1-4; 9 positions agree with TRBD1. The CDR3 has 13 amino acids. Germline V gene lookup returns CDR1 MNHNS and CDR2 SASEGT. The trim removed 7 bases at V and 7 bases at J, leaving 4 bases unmatched. In DNA form, the CDR3 reads TGTGCCAGCATCGACAGGGGGGCTGAAAAACTGTTTTTT. Protein: CASIDRGAEKLFF.

The gene calls are TRBV5-4 and TRBJ2-5, with D possibly being TRBD1 (6 bases). The CDR3 sequence is 15 residues long. CDR1 SGHNT and CDR2 YYREEE come from the germline V gene (reference sequence). The germline V and J ends were trimmed by 7 bases and 0 bases, with 16 bases remaining between them. CDR3 coding DNA: TGTGCCAGCTCAGACAGGAGCGGACACCAAGAGACCCAGTACTTC. This gives the protein CASSDRSGHQETQYF.

This chain uses TRBV19 with TRBJ1-4; tentatively, D is TRBD1 (6 bases). The CDR3 is 15 amino acids. Germline loops: CDR1 LNHDA, CDR2 SQIVND (reference sequence). V lost 5 bases and J lost 0, with 10 bases in between. CDR3: CASSDEGATNEKLFF. CDR3 DNA: TGTGCCAGTAGTGACGAGGGGGCAACTAATGAAAAACTGTTTTTT.

The chain recombines TRBV28 with TRBJ2-4; 7 bases are shared with TRBD2. This CDR3 spans 13 amino acids. Germline CDR1 MDHEN, CDR2 SYDVKM. Trimming cost V 9 bases and J 4 bases; bases outside gene matches: 6. The CDR3 reads CARTGEGKNIQYF. Written as DNA, the CDR3 is TGTGCCAGGACGGGGGAGGGAAAAAACATTCAGTACTTC.

The CDR3 region is CASSPRSVESSYEQYF. CDR3 nucleotide sequence: TGCGCCAGCAGCCCAAGATCGGTAGAGAGCTCCTACGAGCAGTACTTC. The chain is built from TRBV4-1 and TRBJ2-7; D is ambiguous. Trimming took 4 bases from V and 0 from J, leaving 16 bases between them. Germline lookup yields CDR1 MGHRA and CDR2 YSYEKL. The CDR3 is made up of 16 amino acids.

Here the CDR3 reads CASRGMGQGLNTEAFF. The DNA of the CDR3 is TGTGCCAGCAGGGGGATGGGACAGGGGCTGAACACTGAAGCTTTCTTT. The chain recombines TRBV6-6 with TRBJ1-1; TRBD1 agrees at 10 bases. J was trimmed by 0 bases and V by 6 bases; bases with no gene match: 7. The CDR3 sequence is 16 residues long. Germline V gene sequence: CDR1 MNHNY, CDR2 SVGAGI (reference sequence).

In regard to this clone: A much larger clone lies a single base off, so this may be a read error. The V and J genes are TRBV11-3 and TRBJ1-5, with D perhaps matching TRBD1 (5 bases). Between the trimmed V and J ends, which lost 0 bases and 4 bases, there was a span of 7 bases. This CDR3 has 14 residues. Per germline, CDR1 SGHNT and CDR2 YENEEA. CDR3 residues: CASSLEGGNQPQHF. In DNA, the CDR3 is TGTGCCAGCAGCTTAGAGGGGGGTAATCAGCCCCAGCATTTT.

A single count supports this clone. The chain couples TRBV29-1 to TRBJ1-2, with 9 bases aligning to TRBD1. This CDR3 is built from 13 residues. J lost 10 bases, V lost 1 base, and 7 bases had no gene match. Germline V gene lookup returns CDR1 SQVTM and CDR2 ANQGSEA. CDR3 in amino acids: CSVEANRGRDYTF. CDR3 nucleotide sequence: TGCAGCGTTGAAGCAAACAGGGGGCGTGACTACACCTTC.

The CDR3 nucleotides read TGTGCCAGCAGCTCCAGCCCCAGGGCCCTAGCGAGCTCCACAGATACGCAGTATTTT. It is translated as CASSSSPRALASSTDTQYF. This chain uses TRBV7-7 with TRBJ2-3; perhaps TRBD2 as D (6 bases). Germline V lookup: CDR1 SSHAT, CDR2 FNYEAQ (reference sequence). This CDR3 is 19 amino acids long. V lost 4 bases and J lost 2, with 25 bases in between.

The J gene is TRBJ2-1, the V gene TRBV7-2; 7 bases match TRBD2. This CDR3 has 15 amino acids. Germline values: CDR1 SGHTA, CDR2 FQGNSA. The V and J ends lost 7 bases and 4 bases, in that order; junction bases with no gene match: 10. Written as DNA, the CDR3 is TGTGCCAGCACCCCTTCCGGGACTACTTACAATGAGCAGTTCTTC. Its translation: CASTPSGTTYNEQFF.

V and J are TRBV18 and TRBJ2-1, with D hard to call. The CDR3 length is 11 residues. Germline V lookup: CDR1 KGHSH, CDR2 LQKENI. The V and J ends lost 5 bases and 7 bases respectively, with 6 bases between them. CDR3 nucleotides: TGTGCCAGCTCAAGTGGGAATGAGCAGTTCTTC. Amino acids: CASSSGNEQFF.

The rearrangement joins TRBV6-6 to TRBJ2-7; TRBD1 or TRBD2 may be the D gene (5 bases each). The CDR3 loop spans 12 amino acids. V lost 8 bases, J lost 4 bases, and 12 bases lay in between. Germline V lookup: CDR1 MNHNY, CDR2 SVGAGI (reference sequence). The CDR3: CASARVAYEQYF. In nucleotides, the CDR3 is TGTGCCAGCGCCAGGGTAGCGTACGAGCAGTACTTC.

The rearrangement joins TRBV6-1 to TRBJ2-1, with D uncertain. The CDR3 has 11 residues. Trimming removed 6 bases from V and 7 bases from J, with 7 bases in between. Germline V gene data show CDR1 as MNHNS and CDR2 as SASEGT. DNA for the CDR3: TGTGCCAGCAGAGAGTTGAATGAGCAGTTCTTC. Translation gives CASRELNEQFF.

This chain links TRBV2 with TRBJ1-1; D not resolved. The CDR3 spans 19 residues. CDR1 and CDR2 (germline): SNHLY, FYNNEI. Trimming pared 0 bases from V and 3 bases from J, leaving 23 bases between. The chain's CDR3 is CASSEALGGWRSFHTEAFF. The CDR3 DNA is TGTGCCAGCAGTGAAGCGCTTGGAGGCTGGCGGTCTTTTCACACTGAAGCTTTCTTT.

The chain recombines TRBV9 with TRBJ2-1; TRBD2 matches at 10 bases. Trimming removed 4 bases from V and 6 bases from J; junction bases left unmatched: 7. The germline CDR1 and CDR2 sequences are SGDLS and YYNGEE. The CDR3 sequence is 15 residues long. For the CDR3, the DNA is TGTGCCAGCAGCTCCCGGACTAGCGGATCCAATGAGCAGTTCTTC. Amino acids: CASSSRTSGSNEQFF.

This clone came up a few times. The chain uses TRBV28 and TRBJ2-3; D uncertain. Germline loops: CDR1 MDHEN, CDR2 SYDVKM. This CDR3 is built from 13 residues. V lost 7 bases and J 4 bases, leaving 12 bases between the germline ends. The CDR3 loop reads CASNPTVSDTQYF. The DNA for the CDR3 is TGTGCCAGCAACCCCACAGTATCAGATACGCAGTATTTT.

The rearrangement joins TRBV6-6 to TRBJ2-1, with 7 bases lining up with TRBD1. V lost 6 bases and J lost 7; bases outside the gene matches: 3. The CDR3 totals 12 residues. Germline loops: CDR1 MNHNY, CDR2 SVGAGI (reference sequence). CDR3 in amino acids: CASRGDSNEQFF. The CDR3 DNA reads TGTGCCAGCAGGGGGGACAGTAATGAGCAGTTCTTC.

The V call is TRBV11-2, the J call TRBJ1-5; D not resolved. Trimming removed 5 bases from V and 5 bases from J, with 10 bases in between. This CDR3 region has 13 residues. CDR1 and CDR2 (germline): SGHAT, FQNNGV. Written as DNA, the CDR3 is TGTGCCAGCAGCCCCAGATTTGATCAGCCCCAGCATTTT. As protein: CASSPRFDQPQHF.

This chain links TRBV28 with TRBJ2-6; no definite D call. CDR3 length: 15 residues. CDR1 is MDHEN and CDR2 is SYDVKM in the germline V gene. V dropped 8 bases and J dropped 0 bases, with 11 bases sitting between them. In nucleotides, the CDR3 is TGTGCCAGCGGCTCCCTTAGCTCTGGGGCCAACGTCCTGACTTTC. Amino acids: CASGSLSSGANVLTF.

V is TRBV5-1 and J is TRBJ2-2; the D gene could be TRBD1 or TRBD2 (5 bases each). The CDR3 spans 14 residues. V was cut by 6 bases and J by 5 bases, with 14 bases left in between. Germline V gene sequence: CDR1 SGHRS, CDR2 YFSETQ. CDR3 residues: CASNSEGYTGELFF. CDR3 coding DNA: TGCGCCAGCAACTCCGAGGGGTATACCGGGGAGCTGTTTTTT. Together with reference TRBV5-1 and TRBJ2-2, the CDR3 gives the full variable domain: KAGVTQTPRYLIKTRGQQVTLSCSPISGHRSVSWYQQTPGQGLQFLFEYFSETQRNKGNFPGRFSGRQFSNSRSEMNVSTLELGDSALYLCASNSEGYTGELFFGEGSRLTVL.

The V call is TRBV5-1, the J call TRBJ1-1; no definite D call. Germline CDR1 is SGHRS and CDR2 is YFSETQ. Trimming removed 5 bases at V and 1 base at J, with 12 bases between. This CDR3 spans 14 amino acids. CDR3 nucleotides: TGCGCCAGCAGGTTTGAAGGTGGGAACACTGAAGCTTTCTTT. This sequence encodes CASRFEGGNTEAFF.

The count of this clone is one. CDR3 DNA sequence: TGCGCCAGCAGCTTTAGTAGCGGGAGAGGTGGAAATGAGCAGTTCTTC. It encodes CASSFSSGRGGNEQFF. J is TRBJ2-1 and V is TRBV5-1; 9 bases are a match to TRBD2. V shed 2 bases, J shed 7 bases, and the junction held 10 bases outside the gene matches. Germline lookup yields CDR1 SGHRS and CDR2 YFSETQ. The CDR3 covers 16 residues.

This clone was observed once. This may be a read error, as it is one base from a much larger clone. V and J are TRBV2 and TRBJ2-5; D is undetermined. Germline V gives CDR1 SNHLY, CDR2 FYNNEI. The CDR3 contains 11 residues. Trimming removed 7 bases from V and 3 bases from J, with 6 bases in between. CDR3 sequence: CASTAKETQYF. The CDR3 DNA reads TGTGCCAGCACGGCAAAAGAGACCCAGTACTTC.

The chain is built from TRBV5-4 and TRBJ1-4; 7 nucleotides agree with TRBD1. Losses at the gene ends were 4 bases for V and 7 bases for J; bases not matched to a gene: 1. The CDR3 runs 12 residues. Germline CDR1 reads SGHNT; CDR2 reads YYREEE (reference sequence). The CDR3 bases are TGTGCCAGCAGCGGGGACAGTGAAAAACTGTTTTTT. This sequence encodes CASSGDSEKLFF.

J is TRBJ2-2 and V is TRBV21-1; the table's D call, TRBD2, was not checked against the DNA. TRBV21-1 is described as a pseudogene. The length of the CDR3 is 14 residues. CDR3 loop: CASLQRDGTGELFF. Written as DNA, the CDR3 is TGTGCCAGCTTACAGAGGGATGGTACCGGGGAGCTGTTTTTT.

The V and J genes are TRBV12-5 and TRBJ1-2; D call uncertain. The CDR3 covers 12 residues. V was shortened by 2 bases and J by 8 bases, with 9 bases between the two germline ends. Germline V gene data show CDR1 as LGHNT and CDR2 as FRNRAP. The CDR3 DNA follows: TGTGCTAGTGGTTTGTACGGAAGAGGCTACACCTTC. Translating it yields CASGLYGRGYTF.

The genes are TRBV11-2 and TRBJ2-1, with 9 bases identical to TRBD2. Germline V gene sequence: CDR1 SGHAT, CDR2 FQNNGV. Losses at the gene ends were 3 bases for V and 4 bases for J; bases not matched to a gene: 4. This CDR3 is built from 15 residues. Here the CDR3 DNA reads TGTGCCAGCAGCTTTAGAACTAGCGGGTACAATGAGCAGTTCTTC. Translation: CASSFRTSGYNEQFF.

This clone was observed a few times. The chain carries TRBV27 and TRBJ1-4; TRBD1 is a possible D gene (6 bases). Germline lookup yields CDR1 MNHEY and CDR2 SMNVEV (reference sequence). Trimming removed 7 bases at V and 8 bases at J, with 20 bases between. The CDR3 runs 15 residues. The CDR3 sequence is CASKGSGGLGEKLFF. The DNA for the CDR3 is TGTGCCAGCAAAGGATCCGGGGGGCTAGGGGAAAAACTGTTTTTT. The full variable domain, its missing parts supplied by reference TRBV27 and TRBJ1-4, is EAQVTQNPRYLITVTGKKLTVTCSQNMNHEYMSWYRQDPGLGLRQIYYSMNVEVTDKGDVPEGYKVSRKEKRNFPLILESPSPNQTSLYFCASKGSGGLGEKLFFGSGTQLSVL.

This chain uses TRBV2 with TRBJ2-7; TRBD1 is a possible D gene (5 bases). This CDR3 spans 12 amino acids. Germline assignment: CDR1 SNHLY and CDR2 FYNNEI. Trimming took off 4 bases at V and 4 bases at J, with 8 bases between the two ends. This CDR3 reads CASSGPGYEQYF. CDR3 DNA sequence: TGTGCCAGCAGTGGCCCAGGGTACGAGCAGTACTTC.

The chain combines TRBV7-9 with TRBJ2-7, with D possibly matching TRBD2 (5 bases). Trimming took off 2 bases at V and 5 bases at J, with 10 bases between the two ends. CDR3 length equals 13 residues. In germline, CDR1 is SEHNR, CDR2 FQNEAQ (reference sequence). CDR3 sequence: CASSLMGAHEQYF. Written as DNA, the CDR3 is TGTGCCAGCAGCTTAATGGGAGCCCACGAGCAGTACTTC.

J is TRBJ2-5 and V is TRBV10-1; 10 bases are shared with TRBD1. V trimming: 3 bases; J trimming: 4 bases; junction bases outside the gene matches: 2. Germline V gene lookup returns CDR1 WNHNN and CDR2 SYGVQD (reference sequence). The CDR3 loop spans 14 amino acids. Written as DNA, the CDR3 is TGCGCCAGCAGTGACGACAGGGGGCTAGAGACCCAGTACTTC. It codes for CASSDDRGLETQYF.

The rearrangement links TRBV18 to TRBJ2-6, with D possibly matching TRBD2 (5 bases). CDR3 length: 19 residues. The V and J ends lost 4 bases and 0 bases respectively, with 19 bases between them. Germline V lookup: CDR1 KGHSH, CDR2 LQKENI. The CDR3 is CASSRLDSYSSSGANVLTF. In DNA, the CDR3 is TGTGCCAGCTCACGCTTGGACTCATACTCAAGCTCTGGGGCCAACGTCCTGACTTTC.